This TCR beta chain was documented in a study of graft-versus-host responses after intestinal transplantation. Sequenced by immunoSEQ multiplex PCR; TCRdb stores in-frame clones only, minus some. The table has tens of thousands of clones, around 95% seen once. About this clone: Its antigen is not known.

The clonotype originates from a human donor who received an intestinal transplant. The starting material was unstimulated CD8+ T cells sorted from spleen or lymph node cells, obtained before intestinal transplant.

CDR3 coding DNA: TGTGCCAGCAGCTTAGTGATGGCGGGGGAGCAGTACTTC. Its translation: CASSLVMAGEQYF. J is TRBJ2-7 and V is TRBV11-2, with D possibly TRBD2 on 6 matching bases. Trimming cost V 1 base and J 7 bases, with 11 bases left between them. This CDR3 has 13 residues. CDR1 is SGHAT and CDR2 is FQNNGV in the germline V gene.